This T cell receptor (beta chain) was captured by sequencing in a study of coeliac disease. Across the whole study: Each coeliac patient was active, refractory type I, or diet-controlled. Notes on the study in general: In active celiac disease, intraepithelial and lamina propria TRB and TRG repertoires were less clonal than controls.

Germline CDR1 and CDR2: MNHEY and SMNVEV (reference sequence). V lost 6 bases, J lost 8 bases, and 11 bases stayed unmatched. The CDR3 extends over 14 amino acids. One frozen 500,000-cell aliquot per fraction was sequenced. Produced via immunoSEQ multiplex PCR; TCRdb's table is partial and in-frame only. The table includes around 3,000 clones, 40% to 60% detected once. A word on this clone: Antigen specificity is unknown.

The source of this sequence is a woman in her seventies with celiac disease. The sequenced sample consisted of intraepithelial lymphocytes from the gut. This chain links TRBV27 with TRBJ1-2; TRBD1 agrees at 8 bases. The CDR3 loop reads CASRLPGGDHGYTF. DNA for the CDR3: TGTGCCAGCAGGCTTCCAGGGGGCGACCACGGCTACACCTTC.